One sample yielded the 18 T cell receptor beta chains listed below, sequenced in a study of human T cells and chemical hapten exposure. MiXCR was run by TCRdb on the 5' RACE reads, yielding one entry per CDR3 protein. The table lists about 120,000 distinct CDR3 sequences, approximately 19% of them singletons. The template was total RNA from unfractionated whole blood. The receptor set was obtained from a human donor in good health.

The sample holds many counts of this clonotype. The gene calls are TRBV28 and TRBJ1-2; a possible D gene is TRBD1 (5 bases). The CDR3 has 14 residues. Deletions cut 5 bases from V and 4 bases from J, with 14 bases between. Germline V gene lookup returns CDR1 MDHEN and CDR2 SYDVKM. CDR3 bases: TGTGCCAGCAGTCCCGGTGGGGGGATCTATGGCTACACCTTC. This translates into CASSPGGGIYGYTF.

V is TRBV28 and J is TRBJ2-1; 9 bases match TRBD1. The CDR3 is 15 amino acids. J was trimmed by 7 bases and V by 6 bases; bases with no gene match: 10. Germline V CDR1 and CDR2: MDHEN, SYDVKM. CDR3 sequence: CASSLDRGLSNEQFF. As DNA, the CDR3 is TGTGCCAGCAGCCTTGACAGGGGGTTGTCGAATGAGCAGTTCTTC.

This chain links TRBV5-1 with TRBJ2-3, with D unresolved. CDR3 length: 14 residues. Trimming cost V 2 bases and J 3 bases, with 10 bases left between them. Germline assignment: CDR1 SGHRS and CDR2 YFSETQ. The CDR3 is CASSFQGSTDTQYF. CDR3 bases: TGCGCCAGCAGCTTCCAAGGGTCGACAGATACGCAGTATTTT.

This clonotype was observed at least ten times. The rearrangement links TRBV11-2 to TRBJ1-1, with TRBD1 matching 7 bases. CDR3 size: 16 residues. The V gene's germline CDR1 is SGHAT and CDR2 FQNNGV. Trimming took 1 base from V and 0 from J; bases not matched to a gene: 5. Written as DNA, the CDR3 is TGTGCCAGCAGCTTAGGCAGGGGGGTGTTGAACACTGAAGCTTTCTTT. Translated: CASSLGRGVLNTEAFF.

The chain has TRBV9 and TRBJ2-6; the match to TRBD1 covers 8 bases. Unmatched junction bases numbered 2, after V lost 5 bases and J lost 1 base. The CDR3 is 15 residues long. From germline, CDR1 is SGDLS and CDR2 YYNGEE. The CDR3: CASRTGVSGANVLTF. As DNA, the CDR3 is TGTGCCAGCAGGACAGGGGTATCTGGGGCCAACGTCCTGACTTTC.

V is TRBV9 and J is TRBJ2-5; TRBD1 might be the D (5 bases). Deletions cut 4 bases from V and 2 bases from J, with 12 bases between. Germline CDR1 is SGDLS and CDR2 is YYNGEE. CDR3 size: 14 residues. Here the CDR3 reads CASSTTQGQETQYF. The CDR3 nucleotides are TGTGCCAGCAGCACAACCCAGGGACAAGAGACCCAGTACTTC.

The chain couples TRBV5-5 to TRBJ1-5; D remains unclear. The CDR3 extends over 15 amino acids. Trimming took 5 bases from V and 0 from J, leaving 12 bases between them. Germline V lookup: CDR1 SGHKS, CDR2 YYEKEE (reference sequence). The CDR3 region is CASSPRANSNQPQHF. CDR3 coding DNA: TGTGCCAGCAGTCCTCGGGCTAATAGCAATCAGCCCCAGCATTTT.

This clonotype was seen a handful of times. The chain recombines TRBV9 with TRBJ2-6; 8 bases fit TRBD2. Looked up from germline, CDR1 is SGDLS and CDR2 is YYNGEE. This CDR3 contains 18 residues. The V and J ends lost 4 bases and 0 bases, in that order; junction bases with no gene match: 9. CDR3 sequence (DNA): TGTGCCAGCAGCCTGACGACTAGCGCCTACTCTGGGGCCAACGTCCTGACTTTC. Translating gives CASSLTTSAYSGANVLTF.

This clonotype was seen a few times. The CDR3 DNA reads as TGCGCCAGCAGCCTGGGACAGGGCGGTGAGCAGTTCTTC. It translates to CASSLGQGGEQFF. The chain uses TRBV4-1 and TRBJ2-1; TRBD1 agrees at 9 bases. The J segment lost 9 bases and the V segment lost 4 bases, leaving 4 bases of the junction unmatched. This CDR3 region has 13 residues. From germline, CDR1 is MGHRA and CDR2 YSYEKL.

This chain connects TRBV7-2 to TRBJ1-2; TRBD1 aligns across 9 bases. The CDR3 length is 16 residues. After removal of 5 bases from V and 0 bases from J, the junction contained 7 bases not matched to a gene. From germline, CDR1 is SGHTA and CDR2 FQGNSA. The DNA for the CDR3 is TGTGCCAGCAGCCGCCGGGACAGGGTGACTAACTATGGCTACACCTTC. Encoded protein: CASSRRDRVTNYGYTF.

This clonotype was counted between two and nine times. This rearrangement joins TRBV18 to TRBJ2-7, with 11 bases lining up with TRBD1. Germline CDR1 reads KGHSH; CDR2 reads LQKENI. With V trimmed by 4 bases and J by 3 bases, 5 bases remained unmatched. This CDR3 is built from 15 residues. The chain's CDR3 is CASSLGQGAFYEQYF. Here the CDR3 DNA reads TGTGCCAGCTCACTCGGACAGGGGGCTTTCTACGAGCAGTACTTC.

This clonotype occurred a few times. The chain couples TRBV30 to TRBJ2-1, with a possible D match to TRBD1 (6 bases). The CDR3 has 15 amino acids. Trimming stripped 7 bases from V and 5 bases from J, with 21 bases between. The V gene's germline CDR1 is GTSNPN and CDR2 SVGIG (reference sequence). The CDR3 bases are TGTGCCTTCCACCCGGGGACATGGGGACACAATGAGCAGTTCTTC. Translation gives CAFHPGTWGHNEQFF.

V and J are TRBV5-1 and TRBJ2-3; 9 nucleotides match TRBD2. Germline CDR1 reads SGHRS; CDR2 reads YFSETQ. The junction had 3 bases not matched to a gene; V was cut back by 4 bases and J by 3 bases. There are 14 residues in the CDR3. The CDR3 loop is CASSPGLATDTQYF. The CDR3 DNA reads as TGCGCCAGCAGCCCAGGACTAGCGACAGATACGCAGTATTTT. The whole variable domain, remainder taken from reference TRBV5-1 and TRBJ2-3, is KAGVTQTPRYLIKTRGQQVTLSCSPISGHRSVSWYQQTPGQGLQFLFEYFSETQRNKGNFPGRFSGRQFSNSRSEMNVSTLELGDSALYLCASSPGLATDTQYFGPGTRLTVL.

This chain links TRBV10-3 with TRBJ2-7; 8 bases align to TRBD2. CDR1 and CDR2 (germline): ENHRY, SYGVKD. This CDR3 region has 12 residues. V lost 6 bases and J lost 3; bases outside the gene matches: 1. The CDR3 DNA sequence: TGTGCCATCAGCCTAGCGGGCTACGAGCAGTACTTC. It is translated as CAISLAGYEQYF.

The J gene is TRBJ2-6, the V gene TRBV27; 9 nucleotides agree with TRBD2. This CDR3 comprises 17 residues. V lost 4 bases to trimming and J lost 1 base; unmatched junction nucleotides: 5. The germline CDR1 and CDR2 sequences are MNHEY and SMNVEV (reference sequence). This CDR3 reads CASSSLAGLSGANVLTF. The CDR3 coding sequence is TGTGCCAGCAGTTCCCTAGCGGGGCTGTCTGGGGCCAACGTCCTGACTTTC.

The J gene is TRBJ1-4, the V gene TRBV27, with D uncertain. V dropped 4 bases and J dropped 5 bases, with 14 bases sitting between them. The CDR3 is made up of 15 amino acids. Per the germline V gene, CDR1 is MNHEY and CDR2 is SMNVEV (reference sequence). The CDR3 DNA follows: TGTGCCAGCAGTTCCGTCGGACGGGTCAATGAAAAACTGTTTTTT. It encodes CASSSVGRVNEKLFF.

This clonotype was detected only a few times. In DNA form, the CDR3 reads TGTGCCAGCAGTTTAGGGACAGGAATTAACACTGAAGCTTTCTTT. It translates to CASSLGTGINTEAFF. The chain couples TRBV28 to TRBJ1-1; 8 positions agree with TRBD1. Losses at the gene ends were 2 bases for V and 2 bases for J; bases not matched to a gene: 4. Germline values: CDR1 MDHEN, CDR2 SYDVKM. The CDR3 runs to 15 residues.

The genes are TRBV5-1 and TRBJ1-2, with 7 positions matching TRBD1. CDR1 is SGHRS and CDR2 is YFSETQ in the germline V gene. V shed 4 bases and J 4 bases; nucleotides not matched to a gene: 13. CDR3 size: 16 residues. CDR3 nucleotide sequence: TGCGCCAGCAGCCTCGAGCCGACAGGGCCCCTCTATGGCTACACCTTC. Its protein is CASSLEPTGPLYGYTF.